This record covers a single T cell receptor (beta chain). The sample originates from a study of shared clonotypes between healthy human individuals. The CDR3 runs to 16 residues. CDR1 SGDLS and CDR2 YYNGEE come from the germline V gene. Germline trimming cut 0 bases from V and 2 bases from J; bases unmatched to any gene: 4. Only in-frame clones appear in the TCRdb table, and some are missing; sequencing was by immunoSEQ multiplex PCR. The profile covers millions of clones, with over 85% appearing a single time and 0.35% to 0.45% taken by the ten largest. Sequencing was performed on naive CD4+ T cells from PBMCs. The subset here: CD45RA+ positively selected. J is TRBJ2-1 and V is TRBV9; TRBD2 matches at 8 bases. The TCR comes from a man aged 18 to 30 in good health. Some clones in this sample may be carry-over from other donors' samples. The CDR3 DNA reads TGTGCCAGCAGCGTAGTTGGCGGGGGGACCTACAATGAGCAGTTCTTC. Protein sequence: CASSVVGGGTYNEQFF.